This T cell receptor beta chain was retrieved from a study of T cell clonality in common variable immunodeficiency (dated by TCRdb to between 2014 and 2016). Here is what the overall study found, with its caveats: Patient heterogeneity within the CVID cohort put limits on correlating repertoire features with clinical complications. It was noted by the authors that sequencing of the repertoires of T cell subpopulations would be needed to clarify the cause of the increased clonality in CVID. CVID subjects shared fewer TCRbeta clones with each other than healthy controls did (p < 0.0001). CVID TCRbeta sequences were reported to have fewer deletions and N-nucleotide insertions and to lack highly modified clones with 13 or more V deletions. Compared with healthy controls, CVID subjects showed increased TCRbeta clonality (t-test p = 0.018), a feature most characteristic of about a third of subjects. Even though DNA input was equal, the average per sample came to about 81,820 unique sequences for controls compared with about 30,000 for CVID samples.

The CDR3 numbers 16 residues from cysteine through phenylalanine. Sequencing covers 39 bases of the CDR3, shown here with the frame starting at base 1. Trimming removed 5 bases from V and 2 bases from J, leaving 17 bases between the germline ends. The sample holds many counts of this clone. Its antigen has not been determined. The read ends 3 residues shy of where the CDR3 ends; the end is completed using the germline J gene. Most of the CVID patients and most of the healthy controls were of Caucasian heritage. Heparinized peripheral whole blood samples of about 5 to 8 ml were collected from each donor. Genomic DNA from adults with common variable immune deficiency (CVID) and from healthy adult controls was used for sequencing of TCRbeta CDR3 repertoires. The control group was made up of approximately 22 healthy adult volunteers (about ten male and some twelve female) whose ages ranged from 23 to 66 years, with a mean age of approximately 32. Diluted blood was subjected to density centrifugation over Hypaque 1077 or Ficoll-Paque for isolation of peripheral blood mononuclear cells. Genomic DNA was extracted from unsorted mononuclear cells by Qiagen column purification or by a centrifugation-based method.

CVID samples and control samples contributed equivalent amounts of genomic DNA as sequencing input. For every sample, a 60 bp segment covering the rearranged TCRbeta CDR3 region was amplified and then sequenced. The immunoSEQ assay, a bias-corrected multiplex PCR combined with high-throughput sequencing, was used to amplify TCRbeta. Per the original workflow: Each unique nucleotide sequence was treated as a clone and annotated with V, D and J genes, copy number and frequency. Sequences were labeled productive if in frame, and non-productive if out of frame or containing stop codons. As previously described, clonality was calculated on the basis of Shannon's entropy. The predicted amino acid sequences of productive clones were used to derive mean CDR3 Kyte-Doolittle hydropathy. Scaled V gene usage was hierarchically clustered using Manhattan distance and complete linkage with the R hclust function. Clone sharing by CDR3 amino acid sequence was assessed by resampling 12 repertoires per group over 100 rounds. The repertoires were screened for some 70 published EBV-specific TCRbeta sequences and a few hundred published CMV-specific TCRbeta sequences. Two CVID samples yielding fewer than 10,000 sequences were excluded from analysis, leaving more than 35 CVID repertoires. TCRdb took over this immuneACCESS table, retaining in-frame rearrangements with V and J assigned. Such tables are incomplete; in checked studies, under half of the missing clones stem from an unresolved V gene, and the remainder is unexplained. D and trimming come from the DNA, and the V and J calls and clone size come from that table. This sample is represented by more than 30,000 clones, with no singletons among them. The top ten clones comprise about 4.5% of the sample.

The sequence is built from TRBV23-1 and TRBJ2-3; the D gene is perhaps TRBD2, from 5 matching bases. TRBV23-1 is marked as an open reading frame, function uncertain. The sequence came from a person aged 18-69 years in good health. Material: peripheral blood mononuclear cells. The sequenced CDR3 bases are TGCGCCAGCAGTTGCGGACTCTGTTCCCTCACAGATACG. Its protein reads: CASSCGLCSLTDT. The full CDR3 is CASSCGLCSLTDTQYF.